Described below is a single T cell receptor (beta chain) sequence and its context. The data were obtained in a study of blood T cell repertoires in COVID-19. The overall study: Acute and convalescent COVID-19 specimens originated in the United States, Italy and Spain. PBMCs, B-cell-depleted T cells, or T cells provided the cDNA or gDNA that made up the material.

The CDR3 loop spans 15 amino acids. J was trimmed by 0 bases and V by 8 bases; bases with no gene match: 9. Per the germline V gene, CDR1 is LNHDA and CDR2 is SQIVND (reference sequence). Original data processing: Estimation of nucleated cell counts relied on the amplification of reference gene primers. The method was immunoSEQ multiplex PCR; TCRdb's version includes in-frame clones alone and lacks a portion of them. Clonal size and the V and J genes are those of that table, whereas D and trimming came from the DNA. Counted here are tens of thousands of clones, roughly 86% occurring once; the ten biggest clones make up more than 2.5%.

The chain employs TRBV19 and TRBJ1-1; 7 bases are shared with TRBD1. The clonotype comes from a man between 45 and 60 years old with active COVID-19. The sequencing sample was made of peripheral blood. CDR3 nucleotides: TGTGCCAGTGCCAGGGGACAGAGAATGAACACTGAAGCTTTCTTT. Protein: CASARGQRMNTEAFF. The full variable domain, its missing parts supplied by reference TRBV19 and TRBJ1-1, is DGGITQSPKYLFRKEGQNVTLSCEQNLNHDAMYWYRQDPGQGLRLIYYSQIVNDFQKGDIAEGYSVSREKKESFPLTVTSAQKNPTAFYLCASARGQRMNTEAFFGQGTRLTVV.